The clone carrying this T cell receptor (beta chain) was seen more than once but under ten times. Its cognate antigen is unknown. These data originate in a study of post-analysis software for immune sequencing data. Study at large: Both relapsing-remitting and secondary progressive multiple sclerosis featured among the disease courses, as did progressive-relapsing multiple sclerosis. Broader study findings: Strong same-batch co-clustering of samples appeared with F measure clustering. Included in a set of roughly five TRBV segments more frequent in patients than controls were TRBV5-6, TRBV5-1 and TRBV20-1. The normalized Chao1 diversity of multiple sclerosis patients was significantly lower than that of controls.

Unique molecular identifiers tagged the TCR beta cDNA libraries. cDNA molecules numbering roughly 500,000 came from roughly 1.1 to 9.2 million T cells. TCRdb re-called the PCR reads through MiXCR, storing one row per CDR3 protein. The data contain approximately 770,000 distinct CDR3 sequences, roughly 46% of them singletons. The V gene lost 4 bases and the J gene lost 0 bases, with 7 bases spanning the gap. Germline CDR1 is SQVTM and CDR2 is ANQGSEA. The CDR3 covers 13 residues. This TCR was recovered from a girl aged 10-17 years with multiple sclerosis. The sequenced material came from blood. The chain has TRBV29-1 and TRBJ1-5; D remains unclear. This CDR3 is CSVADYSNQPQHF. CDR3 DNA: TGCAGCGTTGCCGATTATAGCAATCAGCCCCAGCATTTT. Combining the CDR3 with reference TRBV29-1 and TRBJ1-5 gives the whole variable domain SAVISQKPSRDICQRGTSLTIQCQVDSQVTMMFWYRQQPGQSLTLIATANQGSEATYESGFVIDKFPISRPNLTFSTLTVSNMSPEDSSIYLCSVADYSNQPQHFGDGTRLSIL.